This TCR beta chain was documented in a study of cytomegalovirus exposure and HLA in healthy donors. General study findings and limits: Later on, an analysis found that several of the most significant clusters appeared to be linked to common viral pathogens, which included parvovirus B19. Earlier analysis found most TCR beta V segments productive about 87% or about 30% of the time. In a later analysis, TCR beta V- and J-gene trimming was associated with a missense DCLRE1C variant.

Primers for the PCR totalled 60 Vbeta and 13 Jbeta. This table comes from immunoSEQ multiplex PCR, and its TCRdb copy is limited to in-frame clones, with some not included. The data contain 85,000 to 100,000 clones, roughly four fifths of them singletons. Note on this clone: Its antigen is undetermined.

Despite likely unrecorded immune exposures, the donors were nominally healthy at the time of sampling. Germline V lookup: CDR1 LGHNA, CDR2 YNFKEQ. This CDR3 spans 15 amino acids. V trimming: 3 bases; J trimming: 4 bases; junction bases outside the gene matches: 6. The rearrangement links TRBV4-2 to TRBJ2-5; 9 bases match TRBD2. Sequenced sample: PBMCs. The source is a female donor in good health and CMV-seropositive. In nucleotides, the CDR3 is TGTGCCAGCAGCCAGGAGAATAGCGGGAGAGAGACCCAGTACTTC. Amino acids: CASSQENSGRETQYF.